This T cell receptor (beta chain) comes out of a study of metastatic and nonmetastatic thyroid tumors. Study context: Comparison of repertoires was carried out across blood and tumor or nodule tissue from malignant and benign thyroid patients. The study, taken as a whole, reports: In blood and tumor, TCR beta diversity was reportedly significantly higher in malignant thyroid tumors than in benign nodules.

Prior to thyroid surgery, none of the patients had received any treatment. Germline-derived CDR1 and CDR2 are MNHNS and SASEGT. Trimming removed 9 bases at V and 1 base at J, with 2 bases between. The CDR3 has 10 amino acids. Per the original methods: A classifier of distant metastasis in papillary thyroid cancer was built from CDR3 differences (across clinicopathological groups). TCRdb redid the clone calls on the PCR reads using MiXCR. The V and J calls here are based on TCRdb, not the publication. Here the sample spans 15,000 to 20,000 clones, 15% to 17% being singletons. This clone is judged medium-sized. Its antigen is still unknown.

The genes are TRBV6-1 and TRBJ2-3; D is unclear. The sequencing sample was made of blood. The TCR was taken from a female donor with papillary thyroid cancer or a benign thyroid nodule (not recorded which). Some clones in this sample may be carry-over from other donors' samples. As DNA, the CDR3 is TGTGCCAGTGGCACAGATACGCAGTATTTT. Its translation is CASGTDTQYF.